These 3 T cell receptor beta chains were sequenced from one sample in a study of blood T cells in healthy people across ages (dated by TCRdb to about 2015). Library method: 5' RACE. Sequencer: Illumina HiSeq 2500. The second PCR ran for about 6 to 12 cycles and used a J-beta primer mix along with a sample-barcoded 5' primer. In TCRdb, the public reads were trimmed at Q25 with fastp and aligned with MiXCR, with productive beta chains retained. Entries that share a CDR3 protein sequence are merged under the most common genes and DNA. In all, the sample holds about 580,000 distinct CDR3 sequences, and 45% to 55% of those were seen once. About 22% of the sample lies in the top ten. The material sequenced was blood. The source is a man older than 75 in good health.

This clonotype was observed many times. V and J are TRBV6-5 and TRBJ2-1; 8 bases are a match to TRBD2. In germline, CDR1 is MNHEY, CDR2 SVGAGI. The CDR3 spans 13 residues. V was pared by 4 bases and J by 8 bases, with 4 bases of the junction left unmatched. CDR3 sequence: CASSSGGVHEQFF. In DNA form, the CDR3 reads TGTGCCAGCAGTTCCGGGGGGGTTCATGAGCAGTTCTTC.

V is TRBV11-2 and J is TRBJ1-2; D call uncertain. Germline-derived CDR1 and CDR2 are SGHAT and FQNNGV. V shed 5 bases and J shed 4 bases, with 20 bases lying between them. This CDR3 is 16 amino acids long. Here the CDR3 DNA reads TGTGCCAGCAGCCTACGTGGGAGGGCTGCGGGCTATGGCTACACCTTC. This encodes CASSLRGRAAGYGYTF.

This rearrangement joins TRBV21-1 to TRBJ2-2; the table calls TRBD1, which could not be checked here. TRBV21-1 constitutes a pseudogene. The CDR3 consists of 16 residues. DNA of the CDR3: TGTGCCAGCAGCAATGCGCTTGGGGGGCTGGCCGGGGAGCTGTTTTTT. Its protein is CASSNALGGLAGELFF.